This TCR beta chain emerged from a study of blood T cell repertoires in COVID-19. The CDR3 contains 18 residues. The V end was cut by 0 bases, the J end by 6 bases, with 24 bases between. Germline V gene sequence: CDR1 SGHKS, CDR2 YYEKEE (reference sequence). Only in-frame clones appear in the TCRdb table, and some are missing; sequencing was by immunoSEQ multiplex PCR. Found here are over 400,000 clones, 85% to 90% of them singletons; the top ten hold roughly 7.4%. This TCR was sampled from a woman in her forties or fifties with COVID-19, enrolled during active disease. The chain links TRBV5-5 to TRBJ1-1, with no clear D. The source material was peripheral blood. The CDR3 spells CASSLEKGMGSNPAEAFF. In DNA form, the CDR3 reads TGTGCCAGCAGCTTGGAGAAGGGAATGGGGAGCAACCCGGCTGAAGCTTTCTTT.